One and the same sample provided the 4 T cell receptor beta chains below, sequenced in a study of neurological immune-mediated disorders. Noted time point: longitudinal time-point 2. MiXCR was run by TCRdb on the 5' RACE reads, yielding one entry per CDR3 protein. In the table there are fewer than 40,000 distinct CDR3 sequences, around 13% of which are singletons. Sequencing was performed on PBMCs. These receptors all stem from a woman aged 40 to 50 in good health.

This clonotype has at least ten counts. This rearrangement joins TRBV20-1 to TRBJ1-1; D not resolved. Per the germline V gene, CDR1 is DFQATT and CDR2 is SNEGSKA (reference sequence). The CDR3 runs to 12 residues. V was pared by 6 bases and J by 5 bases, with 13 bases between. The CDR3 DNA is TGCAGTGCCTGGAACGCCGCTACTGAAGCTTTCTTT. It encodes CSAWNAATEAFF.

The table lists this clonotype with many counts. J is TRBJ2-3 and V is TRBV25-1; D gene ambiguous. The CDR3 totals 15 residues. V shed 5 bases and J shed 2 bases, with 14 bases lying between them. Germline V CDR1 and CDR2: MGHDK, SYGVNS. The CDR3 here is CASSSDWGNTDTQYF. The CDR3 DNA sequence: TGTGCCAGCAGTTCTGACTGGGGAAACACAGATACGCAGTATTTT.

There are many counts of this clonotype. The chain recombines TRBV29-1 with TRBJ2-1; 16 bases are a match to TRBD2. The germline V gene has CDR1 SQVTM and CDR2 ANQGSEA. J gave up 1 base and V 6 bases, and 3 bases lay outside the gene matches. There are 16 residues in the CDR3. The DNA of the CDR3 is TGCAGCGTGGAGGGACTAGCGGGAGGGTCCTACAATGAGCAGTTCTTC. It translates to CSVEGLAGGSYNEQFF.

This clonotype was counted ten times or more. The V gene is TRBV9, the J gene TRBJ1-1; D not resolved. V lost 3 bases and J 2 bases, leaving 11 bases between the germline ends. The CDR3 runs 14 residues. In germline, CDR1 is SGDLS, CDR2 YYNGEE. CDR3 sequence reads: CASSAWVDNTEAFF. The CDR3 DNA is TGTGCCAGCAGCGCTTGGGTAGATAACACTGAAGCTTTCTTT.